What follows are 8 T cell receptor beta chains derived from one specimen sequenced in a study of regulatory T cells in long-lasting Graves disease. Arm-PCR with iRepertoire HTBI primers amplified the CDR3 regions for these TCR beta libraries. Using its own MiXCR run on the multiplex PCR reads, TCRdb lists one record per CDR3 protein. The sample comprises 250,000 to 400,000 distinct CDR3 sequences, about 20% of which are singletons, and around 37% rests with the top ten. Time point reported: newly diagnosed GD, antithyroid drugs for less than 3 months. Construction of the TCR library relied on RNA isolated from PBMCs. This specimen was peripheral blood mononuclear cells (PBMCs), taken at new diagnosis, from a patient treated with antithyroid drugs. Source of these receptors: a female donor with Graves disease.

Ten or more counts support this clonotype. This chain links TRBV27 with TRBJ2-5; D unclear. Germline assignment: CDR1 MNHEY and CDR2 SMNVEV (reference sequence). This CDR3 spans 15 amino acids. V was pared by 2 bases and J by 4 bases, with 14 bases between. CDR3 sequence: CASSLGYRRGETQYF. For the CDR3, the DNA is TGTGCCAGCAGTTTAGGATATCGGCGTGGAGAGACCCAGTACTTC.

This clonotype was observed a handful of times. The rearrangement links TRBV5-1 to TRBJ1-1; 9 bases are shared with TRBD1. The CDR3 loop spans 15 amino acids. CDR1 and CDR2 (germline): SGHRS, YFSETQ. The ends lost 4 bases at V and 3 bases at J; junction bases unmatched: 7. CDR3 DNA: TGCGCCAGCAGCCCACCCGGGACAGGGTACACTGAAGCTTTCTTT. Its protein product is CASSPPGTGYTEAFF.

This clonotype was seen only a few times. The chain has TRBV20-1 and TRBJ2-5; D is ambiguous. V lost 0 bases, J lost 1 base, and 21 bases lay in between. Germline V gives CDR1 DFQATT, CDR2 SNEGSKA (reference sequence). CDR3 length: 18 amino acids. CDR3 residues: CSARDLAGLRRIQETQYF. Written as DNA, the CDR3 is TGCAGTGCTAGAGATCTCGCCGGGCTCCGCCGAATCCAAGAGACCCAGTACTTC.

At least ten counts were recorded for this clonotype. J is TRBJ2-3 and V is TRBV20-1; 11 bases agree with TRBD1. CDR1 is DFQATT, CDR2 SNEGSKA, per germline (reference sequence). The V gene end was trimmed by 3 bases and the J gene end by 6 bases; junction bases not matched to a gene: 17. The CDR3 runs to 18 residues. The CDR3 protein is CSASLVVARTGGGDTQYF. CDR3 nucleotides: TGCAGTGCTAGCCTTGTCGTCGCTCGGACAGGGGGCGGGGATACGCAGTATTTT.

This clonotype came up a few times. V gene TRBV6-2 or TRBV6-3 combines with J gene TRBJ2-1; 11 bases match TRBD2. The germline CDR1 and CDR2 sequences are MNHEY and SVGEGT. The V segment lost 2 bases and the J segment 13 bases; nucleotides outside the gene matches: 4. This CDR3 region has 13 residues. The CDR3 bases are TGTGCCAGCAGTTACCTAGCGGGAGGTTCACAGTTCTTC. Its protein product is CASSYLAGGSQFF.

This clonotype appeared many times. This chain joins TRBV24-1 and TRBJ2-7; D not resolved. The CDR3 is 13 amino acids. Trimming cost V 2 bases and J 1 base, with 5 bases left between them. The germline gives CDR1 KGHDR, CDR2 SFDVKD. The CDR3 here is CATSDSLSYEQYF. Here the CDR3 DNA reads TGTGCCACCAGTGATTCACTATCCTACGAGCAGTACTTC.

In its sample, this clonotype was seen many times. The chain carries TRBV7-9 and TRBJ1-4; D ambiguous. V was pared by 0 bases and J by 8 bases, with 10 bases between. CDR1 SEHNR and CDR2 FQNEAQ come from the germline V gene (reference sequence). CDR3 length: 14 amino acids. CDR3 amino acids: CASSLAGQNEKLFF. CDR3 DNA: TGTGCCAGCAGCTTAGCGGGCCAAAACGAAAAACTGTTTTTT.

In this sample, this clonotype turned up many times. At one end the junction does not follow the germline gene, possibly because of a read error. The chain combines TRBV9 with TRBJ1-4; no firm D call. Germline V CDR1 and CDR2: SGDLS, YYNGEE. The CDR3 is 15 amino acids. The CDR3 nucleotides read TGCGCCAGCAGCTTGGAGGGCTCGTTCCCGGAAAAACTGTTTTTT. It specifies CASSLEGSFPEKLFF.